These 9 T cell receptor beta chains share one sample of origin, sequenced in a study of spatial heterogeneity in lung cancer. Time point here: sample taken at primary tumor resection. TCRdb re-called the 5' RACE reads with MiXCR, one entry per CDR3 protein. The table shows fewer than 20,000 distinct CDR3 sequences, with under 7.5% occurring only once. Study findings and constraints: Mutation tallies in tumors tracked expanded intratumoral alpha and beta TCR counts.

For these TCRs, the target antigens are not known. The material was lung tumor tissue, obtained at surgery. Source of these receptors: a female donor with early-stage non-small cell lung cancer.

The chain carries TRBV9 and TRBJ2-3; 7 bases agree with TRBD1. Trimming took 5 bases from V and 3 from J; bases not matched to a gene: 3. Germline assignment: CDR1 SGDLS and CDR2 YYNGEE. The CDR3 is 13 residues long. The CDR3 loop is CASRRQGTDTQYF. For the CDR3, the DNA is TGTGCCAGCAGACGACAGGGAACAGATACGCAGTATTTT.

This clonotype has just a few counts. The chain links TRBV24-1 to TRBJ2-2; the match to TRBD1 covers 10 bases. V shed 3 bases, J shed 7 bases, and the junction held 4 bases outside the gene matches. The CDR3 has 15 residues. From germline, CDR1 is KGHDR and CDR2 SFDVKD. The chain's CDR3 is CATSDPGQGNGELFF. The CDR3 coding sequence is TGTGCCACCAGTGATCCGGGACAGGGGAACGGGGAGCTGTTTTTT.

This clonotype was counted many times. The rearrangement uses TRBV9 and TRBJ1-5; D gene ambiguous. The CDR3 has 18 amino acids. Germline CDR1 SGDLS, CDR2 YYNGEE. V lost 4 bases and J lost 0, with 20 bases in between. Here the CDR3 reads CASSFPNLVIYSNQPQHF. The CDR3 DNA sequence: TGTGCCAGCAGCTTCCCAAATTTGGTGATTTATAGCAATCAGCCCCAGCATTTT.

This clonotype ranks as medium-sized (0.01 to 0.1%). The CDR3 nucleotides read TGCGCCAGCGGGATAAGCTCCTACGAGCAGTACTTC. It encodes CASGISSYEQYF. V usage is TRBV5-1 and J usage is TRBJ2-7; D not resolved. Germline V lookup: CDR1 SGHRS, CDR2 YFSETQ. The CDR3 spans 12 residues. Trimming shortened V by 7 bases and J by 0 bases, and 8 bases separated the two germline ends.

This clonotype has just a few counts. The chain has TRBV20-1 and TRBJ2-5; possibly TRBD2 for D (6 bases). The germline gives CDR1 DFQATT, CDR2 SNEGSKA (reference sequence). The V end lost 1 base, the J end lost 4 bases, and 7 bases lay between the germline ends. This CDR3 is 12 amino acids long. CDR3 bases: TGCAGTGCTAGAGTGGGGGGAGAGACCCAGTACTTC. It yields the protein CSARVGGETQYF.

This clonotype has ten or more counts. The chain carries TRBV14 and TRBJ2-5; possibly TRBD1 or TRBD2 for D (5 bases each). Per the germline V gene, CDR1 is SGHDN and CDR2 is FVKESK. V was clipped by 4 bases and J by 4 bases, with 13 bases between them. The CDR3 totals 14 residues. This CDR3 is CASSRMGDLETQYF. The CDR3 DNA reads as TGTGCCAGCAGCCGCATGGGGGATCTAGAGACCCAGTACTTC. Based on the CDR3 plus reference TRBV14 and TRBJ2-5, the full variable domain is EAGVTQFPSHSVIEKGQTVTLRCDPISGHDNLYWYRRVMGKEIKFLLHFVKESKQDESGMPNNRFLAERTGGTYSTLKVQPAELEDSGVYFCASSRMGDLETQYFGPGTRLLVL.

This clonotype was counted only a few times. This rearrangement joins TRBV10-3 to TRBJ1-4; TRBD1 might be the D (6 bases). With 3 bases removed from V and 1 base from J, the gap between germline ends came to 9 bases. The CDR3 loop spans 15 amino acids. The V gene's germline CDR1 is ENHRY and CDR2 SYGVKD. CDR3 nucleotide sequence: TGTGCCATCAGTGACCTACAGGGAACTAATGAAAAACTGTTTTTT. Residues: CAISDLQGTNEKLFF.

This clonotype came up a few times. V and J are TRBV2 and TRBJ2-5; no clear D gene. The length of the CDR3 is 11 residues. Trimming took 8 bases from V and 3 from J, leaving 7 bases between them. Per the germline V gene, CDR1 is SNHLY and CDR2 is FYNNEI. DNA of the CDR3: TGTGCCAGCGTCTATGAAGAGACCCAGTACTTC. This sequence encodes CASVYEETQYF.

This sequence joins TRBV28 and TRBJ2-7, with a tentative D call TRBD1 (6 bases). Trimming left V 5 bases short and J 0 bases short, with 17 bases between. There are 16 residues in the CDR3. The germline CDR1 and CDR2 sequences are MDHEN and SYDVKM. In nucleotides, the CDR3 is TGTGCCAGCAGTGCACCCCCCGGGACAAACTCCTACGAGCAGTACTTC. Protein product: CASSAPPGTNSYEQYF.